This paragraph covers one T cell receptor (beta chain) sequence. This clone was seen only once. The clone's antigen remains unknown. No qualities accompany the bases; no much larger clone lies one base away. The record originates from a study of OX40 agonist ivuxolimab in advanced cancers. Regarding the study in general: Ivuxolimab, which targeted the costimulatory receptor OX40 (CD134), was an agonistic, fully human IgG2 monoclonal antibody. Partial responses occurred in three dose-escalation patients, of whom one had hepatocellular carcinoma and two had cutaneous melanoma. Of the approximately 50 patients in dose escalation, around 20 had hepatocellular carcinoma, some 15 had melanoma, 9 had renal cell carcinoma and 9 had head and neck cancer. Peripheral TCRbeta sequencing aimed to test whether ivuxolimab altered TCR sequence diversity and caused clonal T-cell expansion. Patients were allowed to have had prior anti-PD-1, anti-PD-L1 or anti-CTLA-4 therapy, and approximately 41% of the dose-escalation patients had previously received checkpoint inhibitors. Intravenous ivuxolimab was administered to patients every 2 weeks at six dose levels: 0.01, 0.1, 0.3, 1.5, 3 and 10 mg/kg. The paper describes the monotherapy dose-escalation part (N of about 50 patients) of the phase I trial of ivuxolimab. In the dose-escalation cohort, approximately 82% of patients were male, and the mean age was 60 years with a range of about 20 to 80.

Broad study findings and their caveats: At doses of 0.1 to 3.0 mg/kg, clonal expansion of both CD4+ and CD8+ blood T cells was observed from baseline to week 6. On average, CD8+ T cells showed more expanded clones than CD4+ T cells after ivuxolimab. In the 0.1-3.0 mg/kg groups, partial responders had among the lowest normalized peripheral clonal expansion, particularly in CD8+ T cells. Antigen specificity was not determined for the clonally expanded peripheral T cells. Low levels of normalized T-cell clonal expansion were also seen in some patients who did not respond.

Patients with a history of autoimmune disease or receiving systemic immunosuppression were excluded from the trial. Peripheral blood for TCR sequencing was collected from all dose cohorts at baseline, on cycle 4 day 1, and on cycle 7 day 1. The samples were taken from a phase I, first-in-human, multicenter, open-label dose-escalation trial of ivuxolimab. Adults with locally advanced or metastatic head and neck squamous cell, hepatocellular, melanoma or renal cell carcinoma were enrolled in the trial. Before TCR sequencing, CD4+ and CD8+ T cells were separately sorted from peripheral blood. Genomic DNA was isolated from the sorted cells so that the TCRbeta CDR3 region could be sequenced. The immunoSEQ Assay was used to sequence the TCRbeta CDR3 regions. TCRdb limited this immuneACCESS table to in-frame rearrangements with V and J called. A share of clones is missing; checked studies link under half to unresolved V genes, and the rest is unexplained. Within this sample are around 88,000 clones, with around 90% of them counted one time only. Jointly, the top ten make up around 0.5% of the sample.

V loses 0 bases at its end and J loses 5 bases; junction bases beyond the gene matches: 4. The germline V gene supplies CDR1 SGHRS and CDR2 YFSETQ. The CDR3 runs 14 residues from the cysteine to the phenylalanine. Of all the DNA, just the CDR3 is kept, 42 bases in frame from base 1. This TCR came from an adult with an advanced solid tumor such as melanoma, head and neck, liver or kidney cancer. The sequence is built from TRBV5-1 and TRBJ1-1; TRBD1 agrees with 7 junctional bases. The source was CD4+ or CD8+ T cells sorted from blood, collected in a trial of the OX40 agonist ivuxolimab. The CDR3 is CASSLVSGGTEAFF. DNA sequence: TGCGCCAGCAGCTTGGTTTCAGGGGGGACTGAAGCTTTCTTT. Extended through the reference TRBV5-1 and TRBJ1-1 proteins, this CDR3 yields the full variable domain: KAGVTQTPRYLIKTRGQQVTLSCSPISGHRSVSWYQQTPGQGLQFLFEYFSETQRNKGNFPGRFSGRQFSNSRSEMNVSTLELGDSALYLCASSLVSGGTEAFFGQGTRLTVV.